The source of this T cell receptor (beta chain) is a study of tumor and adjacent non-tumor tissue in lung cancer. Turning to the study itself: Aged roughly 31 to 85 years, patients included nine to eleven men and a handful of women with stage I to III disease. On average, productive TCRbeta reads reached 4 million to 5 million per sample.

CDR1 and CDR2 (germline): DFQATT, SNEGSKA (reference sequence). The CDR3 spans 12 residues. With regard to this clonotype: Its antigen is still unknown.

Three rounds of nested PCR, following a modified ARM-PCR protocol, produced the TCRbeta library. TCRdb itself ran the multiplex PCR reads through MiXCR, one entry per CDR3 protein. Counted here are over 60,000 distinct CDR3 sequences, roughly 73% occurring once; the ten biggest clones make up 28%. No cell sorting was done before RNA was extracted from the tissue. Study conclusions and caveats: Top 100 clones took a larger repertoire share in normal lung. Significantly higher TCR diversity was found in tumor than normal lung.

The TCR sequence derives from a man between 60 and 75 years old with non-small cell lung cancer. The source material was lung tumor tissue. The V gene is TRBV20-1, the J gene TRBJ1-5; D remains unclear. The DNA end is more similar to TRBJ2-3, so the J call may be wrong. CDR3 amino acids: CSARAGDQPQYF. DNA for the CDR3: TGCAGTGCTAGAGCAGGCGATCAGCCACAGTATTTT.